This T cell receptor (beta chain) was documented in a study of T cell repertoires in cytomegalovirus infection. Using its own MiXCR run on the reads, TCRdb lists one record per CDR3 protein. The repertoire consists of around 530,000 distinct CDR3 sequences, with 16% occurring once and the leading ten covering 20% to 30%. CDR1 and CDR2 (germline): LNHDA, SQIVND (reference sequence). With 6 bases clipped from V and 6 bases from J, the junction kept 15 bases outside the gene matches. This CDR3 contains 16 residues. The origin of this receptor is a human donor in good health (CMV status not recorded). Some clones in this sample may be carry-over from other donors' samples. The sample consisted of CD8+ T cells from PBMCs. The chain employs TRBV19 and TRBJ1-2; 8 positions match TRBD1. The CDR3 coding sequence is TGTGCCAGTAGGAGAGAGTCCACAGGGGGGAAGCATGGCTACACCTTC. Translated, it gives CASRRESTGGKHGYTF.